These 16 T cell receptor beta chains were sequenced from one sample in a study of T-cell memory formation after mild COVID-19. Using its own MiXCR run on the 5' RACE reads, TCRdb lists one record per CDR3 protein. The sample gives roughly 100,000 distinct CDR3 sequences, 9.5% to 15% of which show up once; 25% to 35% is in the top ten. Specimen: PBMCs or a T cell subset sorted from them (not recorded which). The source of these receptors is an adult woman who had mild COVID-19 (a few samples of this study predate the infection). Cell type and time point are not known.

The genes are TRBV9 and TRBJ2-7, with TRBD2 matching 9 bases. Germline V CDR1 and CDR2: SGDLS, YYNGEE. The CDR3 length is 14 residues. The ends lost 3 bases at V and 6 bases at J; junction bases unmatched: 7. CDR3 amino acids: CASSASGRLREQYF. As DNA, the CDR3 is TGTGCCAGCAGCGCGAGCGGGAGGTTACGCGAGCAGTACTTC.

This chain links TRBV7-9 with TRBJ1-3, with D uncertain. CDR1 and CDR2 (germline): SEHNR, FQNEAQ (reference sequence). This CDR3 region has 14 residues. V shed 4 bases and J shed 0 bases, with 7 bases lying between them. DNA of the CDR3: TGTGCCAGCAGCTCTTCCCTCTCTGGAAACACCATATATTTT. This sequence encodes CASSSSLSGNTIYF.

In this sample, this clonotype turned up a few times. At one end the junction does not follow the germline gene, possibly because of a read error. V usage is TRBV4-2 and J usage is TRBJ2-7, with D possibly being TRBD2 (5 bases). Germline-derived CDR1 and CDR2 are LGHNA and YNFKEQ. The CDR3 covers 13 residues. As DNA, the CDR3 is TGTGCCAGCAGCGAAGAGGGATTCTACGAGCAGTACTTC. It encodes CASSEEGFYEQYF.

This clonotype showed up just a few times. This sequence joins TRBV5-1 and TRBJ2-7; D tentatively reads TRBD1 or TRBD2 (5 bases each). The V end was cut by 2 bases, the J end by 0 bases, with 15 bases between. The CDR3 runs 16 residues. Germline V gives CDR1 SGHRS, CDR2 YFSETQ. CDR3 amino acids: CASSFEGPASSYEQYF. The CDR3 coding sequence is TGCGCCAGCAGCTTTGAGGGGCCGGCCAGCTCCTACGAGCAGTACTTC.

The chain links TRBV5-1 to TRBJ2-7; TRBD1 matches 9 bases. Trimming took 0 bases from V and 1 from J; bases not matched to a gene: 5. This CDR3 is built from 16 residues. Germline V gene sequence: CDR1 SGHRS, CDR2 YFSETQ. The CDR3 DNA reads TGCGCCAGCAGCTTGGGGGGACAGGGAAGGTCCTACGAGCAGTACTTC. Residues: CASSLGGQGRSYEQYF.

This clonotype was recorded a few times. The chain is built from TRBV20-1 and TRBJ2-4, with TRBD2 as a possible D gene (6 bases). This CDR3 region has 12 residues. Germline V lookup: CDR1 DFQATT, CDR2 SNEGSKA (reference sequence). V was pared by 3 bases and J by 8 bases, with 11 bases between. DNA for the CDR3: TGCAGTGCTAGGGGACTTAACGACATTCAGTACTTC. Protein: CSARGLNDIQYF.

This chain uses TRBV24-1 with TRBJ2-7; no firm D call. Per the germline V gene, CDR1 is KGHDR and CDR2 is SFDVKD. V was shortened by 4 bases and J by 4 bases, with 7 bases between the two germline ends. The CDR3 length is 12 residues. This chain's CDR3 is CATSEHGYEQYF. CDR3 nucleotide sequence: TGTGCCACCAGTGAACATGGTTACGAGCAGTACTTC.

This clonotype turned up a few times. The DNA for the CDR3 is TGTGCCAGCACCGCCCATCAGGCCCAAGAGACCCAGTACTTC. Translating it yields CASTAHQAQETQYF. The V call is TRBV12-3 or TRBV12-4, the J call TRBJ2-5, with unresolved D. V lost 7 bases to trimming and J lost 1 base, with 13 bases between them. This CDR3 contains 14 residues.

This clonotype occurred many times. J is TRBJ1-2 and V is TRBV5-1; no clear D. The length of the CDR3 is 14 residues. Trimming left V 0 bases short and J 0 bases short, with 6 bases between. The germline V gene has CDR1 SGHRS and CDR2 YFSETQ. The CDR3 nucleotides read TGCGCCAGCAGCTTGGATTTAGCTAACTATGGCTACACCTTC. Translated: CASSLDLANYGYTF. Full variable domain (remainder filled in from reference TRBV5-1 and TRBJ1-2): KAGVTQTPRYLIKTRGQQVTLSCSPISGHRSVSWYQQTPGQGLQFLFEYFSETQRNKGNFPGRFSGRQFSNSRSEMNVSTLELGDSALYLCASSLDLANYGYTFGSGTRLTVV.

The CDR3, as DNA: TGTGCCAGCAGCTTCTCCAGGGGCGGGAGCACTGAAGCTTTCTTT. It codes for CASSFSRGGSTEAFF. The J gene is TRBJ1-1, the V gene TRBV9; a weak D match, TRBD1 (6 bases). Between the trimmed V and J ends, which lost 4 bases and 4 bases, there was a span of 17 bases. There are 15 residues in the CDR3. Germline V gene data show CDR1 as SGDLS and CDR2 as YYNGEE.

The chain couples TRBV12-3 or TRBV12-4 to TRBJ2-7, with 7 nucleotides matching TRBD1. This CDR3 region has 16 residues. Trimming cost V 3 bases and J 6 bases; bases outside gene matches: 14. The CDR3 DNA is TGTGCCAGCAGTTTTACGGCAGGGGGTTTTTTGGGCGAGCAGTACTTC. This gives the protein CASSFTAGGFLGEQYF.

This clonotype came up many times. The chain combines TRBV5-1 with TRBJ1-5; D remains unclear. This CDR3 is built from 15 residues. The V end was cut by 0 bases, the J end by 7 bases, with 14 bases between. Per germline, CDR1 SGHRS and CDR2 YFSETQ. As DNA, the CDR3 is TGCGCCAGCAGCTTGGTCGCGGGGTTAGGGCAGCCCCAGCATTTT. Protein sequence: CASSLVAGLGQPQHF.

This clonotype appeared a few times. The chain's CDR3 is CASSATDPPDGYTF. For the CDR3, the DNA is TGTGCCAGCAGCGCGACTGACCCACCGGATGGCTACACCTTC. V is TRBV9 and J is TRBJ1-2; D gene uncertain. Trimming stripped 3 bases from V and 6 bases from J, with 15 bases between. The CDR3 extends over 14 amino acids. Germline CDR1 SGDLS, CDR2 YYNGEE.

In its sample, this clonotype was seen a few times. The DNA for the CDR3 is TGTGCCAGCAGTACAGGGGCCAATGAGCAGTTCTTC. It translates to CASSTGANEQFF. The genes are TRBV12-3 or TRBV12-4 and TRBJ2-1; 7 bases agree with TRBD1. V dropped 5 bases and J dropped 6; count of bases not matched to a gene: 1. The CDR3 consists of 12 residues.

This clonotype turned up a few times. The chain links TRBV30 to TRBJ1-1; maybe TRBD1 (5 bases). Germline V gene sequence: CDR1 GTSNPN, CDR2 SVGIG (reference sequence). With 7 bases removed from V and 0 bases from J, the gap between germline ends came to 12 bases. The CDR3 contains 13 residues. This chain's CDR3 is CASSDMVNTEAFF. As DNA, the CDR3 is TGTGCCTCCTCGGACATGGTGAACACTGAAGCTTTCTTT.

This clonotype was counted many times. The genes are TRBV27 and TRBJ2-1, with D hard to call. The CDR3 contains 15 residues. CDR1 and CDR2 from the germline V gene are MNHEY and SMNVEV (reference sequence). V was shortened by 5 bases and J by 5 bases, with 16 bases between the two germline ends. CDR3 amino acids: CASSLSRAGHNEQFF. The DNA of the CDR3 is TGTGCCAGCAGTCTTTCCCGCGCCGGGCACAATGAGCAGTTCTTC.